Listed below are T cell receptor beta chains from one sample, sequenced in a study of T cells of healthy individuals. TCRdb reprocessed the 5' RACE reads with MiXCR, giving one entry per CDR3 protein. Among approximately 50,000 distinct CDR3 sequences listed, roughly 14% were seen once. These receptors all stem from a human donor in good health. Both conserved end residues are part of each CDR3. The D gene is left open where the match is weak. Rows give clone size only sometimes, using once, few, many, or a class for an expanded clone.

clone_size d_call j_call v_call cdr3_nt cdr3_aa
many TRBD1 TRBJ1-5 TRBV6-5 TGTGCCAGCAGGACAGGGGGCGCGAGCAATCAGCCCCAGCATTTT CASRTGGASNQPQHF
few NA TRBJ1-2 TRBV9 TGTGCCAGCAGCGTAGTGTCTGGGGGCAATGGCTACAACTTC CASSVVSGGNGYNF
few NA TRBJ1-2 TRBV9 TGTGCCAGCAGCGTAGGGGACTCTATAAACTATGGCTACACCTTC CASSVGDSINYGYTF
many NA TRBJ2-5 TRBV9 TGTGCCAGCAGCTGGACAGATCTTGAGACCCAGTACTTC CASSWTDLETQYF
few TRBD2 TRBJ2-5 TRBV7-6 TGTGCCAGCAGCCCCAGACTAGCGGGGGTGTACGAGACCCAGTACTTC CASSPRLAGVYETQYF
NA TRBD1 TRBJ1-1 TRBV12-3/TRBV12-4 TGTGCCAGCAGTTTAGAAGGGGCCAGGGGGATGGCTGAAGCTTTCTTT CASSLEGARGMAEAFF
NA TRBD2 TRBJ2-1 TRBV7-9 TGTGCCAGCAGCTCTTCGAGGACTAGCGGGGGGGAGGATGAGCAGTTCTTC CASSSSRTSGGEDEQFF
NA TRBD1 TRBJ1-2 TRBV15 TGTGCCACCAGCAGAGAACAGGGGGCTAACTATGGCTACACCTTC CATSREQGANYGYTF
many TRBD1 TRBJ1-1 TRBV12-5 TGTGCTAGTGGTTTGGTTATATCAGGGGGAACTGAAGCTTTCTTT CASGLVISGGTEAFF
few NA TRBJ2-1 TRBV3-1 TGTGCCAGCAGCCAACAGGGTAGGGGTGAGCAGTTCTTC CASSQQGRGEQFF
NA NA TRBJ2-3 TRBV5-1 TGCGCCAGCAGCTCGAGGGGGTCGACAGATACGCAGTATTTT CASSSRGSTDTQYF
NA TRBD1 TRBJ1-3 TRBV3-1 TGTGCCAGCAGCATACCCGGGACAGGAGTCTCTGGAAACACCATATATTTT CASSIPGTGVSGNTIYF
NA TRBD2 TRBJ2-2 TRBV2 TGTGCCAGCAGTCGACAACTAGCGGGAGCTACCGGGGAGCTGTTTTTT CASSRQLAGATGELFF
many TRBD1 TRBJ2-7 TRBV12-3/TRBV12-4 TGTGCCAGCAGTTCCGGGACAGGGGCGTACGAGCAGTACTTC CASSSGTGAYEQYF
many NA TRBJ2-5 TRBV19 TGTGCCACCAGGGACTCCTCGAGGGAGACCCAGTACTTC CATRDSSRETQYF
NA NA TRBJ2-5 TRBV6-2/TRBV6-3 TGTGCCAGCAGTATTATGGGAAATCAAGAGACCCAGTACTTC CASSIMGNQETQYF
NA TRBD1 TRBJ1-6 TRBV6-6 TGTGCCAGCAGTTTAATGGACAGGGTGAATTCACCCCTCCACTTT CASSLMDRVNSPLHF
few TRBD1 TRBJ2-5 TRBV4-2 TGTGCCAGCAGCCAAGATCACCGAGGGCAGGGGGTCCCTGAGACCCAGTACTTC CASSQDHRGQGVPETQYF
NA TRBD1 TRBJ2-1 TRBV20-1 TGCAGCGTTGAAGGTCATGGACAGGGACCTGAGCAGTTCTTC CSVEGHGQGPEQFF
many NA TRBJ1-5 TRBV12-3/TRBV12-4 TGTGCCAGCAGCCGGGGAGGGGGGAATCAGCCCCAGCATTTT CASSRGGGNQPQHF
few NA TRBJ2-5 TRBV7-2 TGTGCCAGCAGCCTTCCCGGAGGCAACCAAGTGACCCAGTACTTC CASSLPGGNQVTQYF
NA NA TRBJ2-2 TRBV2 TGTGCCAGCAGTGAACTACTGGAGCTGTTTTTT CASSELLELFF
many TRBD2 TRBJ2-7 TRBV3-1 TGTGCCAGCAGCCGAAGTGGACTAGCGGTCGGCTCCTACGAGCAGTACTTC CASSRSGLAVGSYEQYF
many NA TRBJ2-5 TRBV21-1 TGTGCCAGCGAGGCGTTCCAAGAGACCCAGTACTTC CASEAFQETQYF
many NA TRBJ1-5 TRBV7-2 TGTGCCAGCAGCCCCAGTGGGCCAGGTGGCAATCAGCCCCAGCATTTT CASSPSGPGGNQPQHF
many NA TRBJ1-2 TRBV12-3/TRBV12-4 TGTGCCAGCAGTCCTACAGCGAACTATGGCTACACCTTC CASSPTANYGYTF
many NA TRBJ2-5 TRBV11-2 TGTGCCAGCACCTCATCGGAGACCCAGTACTTC CASTSSETQYF
many NA TRBJ2-1 TRBV11-2 TGTGCCAGCAGCCCCCAGTCCTACAATGAGCAGTTCTTC CASSPQSYNEQFF
NA NA TRBJ1-5 TRBV27 TGTGCCAGCAGTCCCCAGGGGCGAGATAGCAATCAGCCCCAGCATTTT CASSPQGRDSNQPQHF
NA NA TRBJ2-7 TRBV7-2 TGTGCCAGCAGTTCACCGCAACAGGGATTCGAGCAGTACTTC CASSSPQQGFEQYF
few NA TRBJ1-1 TRBV9 TGTGCCAGCAGCGTAGGCAGCTATGGCACTGAAGCTTTCTTT CASSVGSYGTEAFF
many NA TRBJ2-1 TRBV11-2 TGTGCCAGCAGCCGAAATAGGGACGGTGAGTTCTTC CASSRNRDGEFF
few NA TRBJ2-1 TRBV19 TGTGCCAGTAGTATCCCCCAGGACGGAAGCTTTACAATGAAGCAGTTCTTC CASSIPQDGSFTMKQFF
NA NA TRBJ2-3 TRBV29-1 TGCAGCGTTGTCAGGGCAGATACGCAGTATTTT CSVVRADTQYF
NA TRBD1 TRBJ2-7 TRBV20-1 TGCAGTGCTAGAGGGGGACAGGGGGGATCCCCGCGTTTC CSARGGQGGSPRF
NA TRBD1 TRBJ1-2 TRBV5-5 TGTGCCAGCAGCTTGACGGGACAGGGGAGATCGTATGGCTACACCTTC CASSLTGQGRSYGYTF
many NA TRBJ2-5 TRBV9 TGTGCCAGCAGCAGTACAGGGAGGAAAGAGACCCAGTACTTC CASSSTGRKETQYF
NA TRBD2 TRBJ2-2 TRBV7-2 TGTGCCAGCAGCTTAGCGGGACTAGCGGACCGAGGGGGGGAGCTGTTTTTT CASSLAGLADRGGELFF
few NA TRBJ1-2 TRBV19 TGTGCCAGTAGTCATGGGCGCCGGAAGGGCTACACCTTC CASSHGRRKGYTF
NA NA TRBJ2-7 TRBV29-1 TGCAGCGGCGTTTTTCAGGGAACCTACGAGCAGTACTTC CSGVFQGTYEQYF
NA NA TRBJ2-1 TRBV20-1 TGCAGTGCTCCAGGGACCGGGAGAAAGAATGAGCAGTTCTTC CSAPGTGRKNEQFF
many TRBD1 TRBJ1-5 TRBV9 TGTGCCAGCAGCGCGGGGACAGGGGGTGGCAATCAGCCCCAGCATTTT CASSAGTGGGNQPQHF
few TRBD1 TRBJ2-7 TRBV12-3/TRBV12-4 TGTGCCAGCAATAAAGGGGGCGTAAGCGAGCAGTACTTC CASNKGGVSEQYF
many TRBD1 TRBJ1-3 TRBV6-5 TGTGCCAGCAGGCTCCGACAGGGAATATTGGGAGGAAACACCATATATTTT CASRLRQGILGGNTIYF
NA NA TRBJ2-2 TRBV6-5 TGTGCCAGCATAGCTTGGAGGGGGCATGGCGGGGAGCTGTTTTTT CASIAWRGHGGELFF
many NA TRBJ1-6 TRBV6-1 TGTGCCAGCAGTGCCCCGGTAGACAATTCACCCCTCCACTTT CASSAPVDNSPLHF
few NA TRBJ2-7 TRBV7-2 TGTGCCAGCAGCCCCAGTCCCGGGACTTCCTACGAGCAGTACTTC CASSPSPGTSYEQYF
many NA TRBJ1-2 TRBV29-1 TGCAGCGTTATTGGCTACACCTTC CSVIGYTF
NA TRBD2 TRBJ2-3 TRBV15 TGTGCCACCAGCAGAGGAAGACTAGCGGGGAGCACAGATACGCAGTATTTT CATSRGRLAGSTDTQYF
few NA TRBJ2-3 TRBV30 TGTGCCTGGACGGTAATGGAATCAGATACGCAGTATTTT CAWTVMESDTQYF
many NA TRBJ2-1 TRBV12-5 TGTGCTAGTGGTTTTGGAGGAAGTGAGCAGTTCTTC CASGFGGSEQFF
NA NA TRBJ2-6 TRBV10-3 TGTGCCATCAGTGGCAGGGGATCTGGGGCCAACGTCCTGACTTTC CAISGRGSGANVLTF
many NA TRBJ1-1 TRBV20-1 TGCAGTGTTTTAATAGGGAACACTGAAGCTTTCTTT CSVLIGNTEAFF
once TRBD2 TRBJ2-7 TRBV12-3/TRBV12-4 TGTGCCAGCAGTACTCTGAGGACTAGCGGGAGTTTCTCCTACGAGCAGTACTTC CASSTLRTSGSFSYEQYF
many TRBD1 TRBJ2-2 TRBV9 TGTGCCAGCAGCGCCGACGACAGGGGGCGGCTAAAAACCGGGGAGCTGTTTTTT CASSADDRGRLKTGELFF